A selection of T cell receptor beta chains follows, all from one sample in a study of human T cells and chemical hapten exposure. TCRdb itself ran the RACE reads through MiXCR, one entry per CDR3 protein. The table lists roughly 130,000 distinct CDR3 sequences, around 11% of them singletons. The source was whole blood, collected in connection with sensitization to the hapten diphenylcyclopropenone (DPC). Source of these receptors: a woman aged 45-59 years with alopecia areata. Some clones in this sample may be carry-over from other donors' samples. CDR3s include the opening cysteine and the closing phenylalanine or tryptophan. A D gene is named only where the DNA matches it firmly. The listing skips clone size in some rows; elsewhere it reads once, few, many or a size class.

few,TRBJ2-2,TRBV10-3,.,TGTGCCATCAGCGGGACACCGAACACCGGGGAGCTGTTTTTT,CAISGTPNTGELFF
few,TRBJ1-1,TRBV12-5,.,TGTGCTAGTGGTGTTCTTGTGAACACTGAAGCTTTCTTT,CASGVLVNTEAFF
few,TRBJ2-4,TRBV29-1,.,TGCAGCGTTAGGGGCGTACAGGGAAACATTCAGTACTTC,CSVRGVQGNIQYF
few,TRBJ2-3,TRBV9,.,TGTGCCAGCAGCTCCGGGGGAGATCCAGATACGCAGTATTTT,CASSSGGDPDTQYF
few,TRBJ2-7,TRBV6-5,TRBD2,TGTGCCAGTAGCGGGCCAACCTACGAGCAGTACTTC,CASSGPTYEQYF
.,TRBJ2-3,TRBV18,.,TGTGCCAGCTCACAGTCAGGGACGGGGAGCGAACCCACCACAGATACGCAGTATTTT,CASSQSGTGSEPTTDTQYF
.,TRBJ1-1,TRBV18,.,TGTGCCAGCTCACCACAGGCGAACACTGAAGCTTTCTTT,CASSPQANTEAFF
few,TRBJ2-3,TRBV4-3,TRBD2,TGCGCCAGCAGCCAGTTCCGGGGAGGGCCGGGAGATACGCAGTATTTT,CASSQFRGGPGDTQYF
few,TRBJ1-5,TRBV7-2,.,TGTGCCAGCAGCTTAGTAGGTAGTGAGGGCAATCAGCCCCAGCATTTT,CASSLVGSEGNQPQHF
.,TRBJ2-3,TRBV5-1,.,TGCGCCAGCAGCTTGGAGGAGGGATACCCTAGCACAGATACGCAGTATTTT,CASSLEEGYPSTDTQYF
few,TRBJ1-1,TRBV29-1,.,TGCAGCGCCGTGAGTCAGGGTTTAGCCACTGAAGCTTTCTTT,CSAVSQGLATEAFF
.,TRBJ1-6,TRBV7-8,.,TGTGCCCTTATAGAAACCTATAATTCACCCCTCCACTTT,CALIETYNSPLHF
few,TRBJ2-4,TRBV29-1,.,TGCAGCGTCGAGAGGGGTAGGAACATTCAGTACTTC,CSVERGRNIQYF
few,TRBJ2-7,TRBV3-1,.,TGTGCCAGCAGCCCCCGTGAGGGGGGTAACTACGAGCAGTACTTC,CASSPREGGNYEQYF
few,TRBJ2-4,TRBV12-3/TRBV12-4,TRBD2,TGTGCCAGCAGTCAGCGGGGAATAGCCAAAAACATTCAGTACTTC,CASSQRGIAKNIQYF
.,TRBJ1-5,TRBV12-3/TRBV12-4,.,TGTGCCAGCAGTCCAGGGTTTAGCAATCAGCCCCAGCATTTT,CASSPGFSNQPQHF
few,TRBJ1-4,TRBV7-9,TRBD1,TGTGCCAGCAGCTTAGCGCGGGGGGACAGTGAAAAACTGTTTTTT,CASSLARGDSEKLFF
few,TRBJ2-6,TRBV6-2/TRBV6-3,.,TGTGCCGGGGCAACCGGGGCCAACGTCCTGACTTTC,CAGATGANVLTF
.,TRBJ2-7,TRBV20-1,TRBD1,TGCAGTGCTAGAGATCTTGGACAGGGCTCCGAGCAGTACTTC,CSARDLGQGSEQYF
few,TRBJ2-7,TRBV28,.,TGTGCCAGCAGTTTATTAGGGCCGGGGGAGCAGTACTTC,CASSLLGPGEQYF
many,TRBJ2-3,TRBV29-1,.,TGCAGCGTTGAATACGCTGATACGCAGTATTTT,CSVEYADTQYF
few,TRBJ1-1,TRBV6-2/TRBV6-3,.,TGTGCCAGCAGTCCAGCTCAGATTATGAACACTGAAGCTTTCTTT,CASSPAQIMNTEAFF
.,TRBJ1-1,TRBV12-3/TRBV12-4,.,TGTGCCAGCAGTAGGGGCACTGAAGCTTTCTTT,CASSRGTEAFF
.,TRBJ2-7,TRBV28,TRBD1,TGTGCCAGCAGTTCGAGGGGGCTTCCCCACGAGCAGTACTTC,CASSSRGLPHEQYF
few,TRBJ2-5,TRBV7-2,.,TGTGCCAGCAGCTTAGGGCTGTTAGAGACCCAGTACTTC,CASSLGLLETQYF
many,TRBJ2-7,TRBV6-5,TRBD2,TGTGCCAGCAGTTCTTCACCCCTCCCGGGACTAGCGGGCTACGAGCAGTACTTC,CASSSSPLPGLAGYEQYF
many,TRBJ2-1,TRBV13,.,TGTGCCAGCAGCTTAGGCGCAGGGGACAATGAGCAGTTCTTC,CASSLGAGDNEQFF
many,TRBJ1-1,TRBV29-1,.,TGCAGCGTTGGCAGGGGGAACACTGAAGCTTTCTTT,CSVGRGNTEAFF
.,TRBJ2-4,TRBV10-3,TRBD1,TGTGCCACAGGGGGTGCCAAAAACATTCAGTACTTC,CATGGAKNIQYF
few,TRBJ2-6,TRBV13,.,TGTGCCAGCAGCCCACCAGCCAACGTCCTGACTTTC,CASSPPANVLTF
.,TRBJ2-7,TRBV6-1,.,TGTGCCAGCAGTGAAGTGGACAAGTACGAGCAGTACTTC,CASSEVDKYEQYF
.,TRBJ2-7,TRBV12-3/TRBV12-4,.,TGTGCCAGCAGTTTTATGGGTTTTCGCGAGCAGTACTTC,CASSFMGFREQYF
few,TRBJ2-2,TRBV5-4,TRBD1,TGTGCCAGCAGCTTGGGACAGGGGTCAGCCGGGGAGCTGTTTTTT,CASSLGQGSAGELFF
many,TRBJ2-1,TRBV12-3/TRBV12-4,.,TGTGCCAGCAGTTTGGGGGACGGGGCTTACAATGAGCAGTTCTTC,CASSLGDGAYNEQFF
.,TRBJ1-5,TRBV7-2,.,TGTGCCAGCAGCTTAAAGAAGCGGCAGCCCCAGCATTTT,CASSLKKRQPQHF
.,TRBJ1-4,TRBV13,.,TGTGCCAGCAGCATCCGGGCCCCACGGGAAAAACTGTTTTTT,CASSIRAPREKLFF
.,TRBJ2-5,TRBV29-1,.,TGCAGCGTTGCACAGTCCCAAGAGACCCAGTACTTC,CSVAQSQETQYF
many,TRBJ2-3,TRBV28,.,TGTGCCAGCAGTTTGAGTTTAGGACCCATCACAGATACGCAGTATTTT,CASSLSLGPITDTQYF
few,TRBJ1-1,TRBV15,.,TGTGCCACCAGCAGAGATGTGGGTGGGGCTCTCACTGAAGCTTTCTTT,CATSRDVGGALTEAFF
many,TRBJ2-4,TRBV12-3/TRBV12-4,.,TGTGCCAGCAGCCCCGGGACTTATAACATTCAGTACTTC,CASSPGTYNIQYF
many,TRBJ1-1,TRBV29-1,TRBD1,TGCAGCGTTGAGACAGGGGACACTGAAGCTTTCTTT,CSVETGDTEAFF